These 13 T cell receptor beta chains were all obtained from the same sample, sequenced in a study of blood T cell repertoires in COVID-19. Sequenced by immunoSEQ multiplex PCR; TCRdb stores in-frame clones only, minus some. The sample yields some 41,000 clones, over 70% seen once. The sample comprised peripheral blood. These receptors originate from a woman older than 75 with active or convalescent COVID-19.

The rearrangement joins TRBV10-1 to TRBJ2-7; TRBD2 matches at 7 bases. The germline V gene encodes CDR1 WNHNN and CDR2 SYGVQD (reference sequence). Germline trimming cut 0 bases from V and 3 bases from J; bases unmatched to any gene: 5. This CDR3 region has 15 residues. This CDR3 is CASSESSGLGYEQYF. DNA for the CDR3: TGCGCCAGCAGTGAGTCTAGCGGGCTCGGCTACGAGCAGTACTTC.

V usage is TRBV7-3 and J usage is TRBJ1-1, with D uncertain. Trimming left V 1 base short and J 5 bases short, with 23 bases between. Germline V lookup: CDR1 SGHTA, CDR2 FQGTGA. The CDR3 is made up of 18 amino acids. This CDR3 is CASSLKPPDGLGGTEAFF. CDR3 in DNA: TGTGCCAGCAGCTTAAAGCCCCCCGACGGACTTGGTGGGACTGAAGCTTTCTTT.

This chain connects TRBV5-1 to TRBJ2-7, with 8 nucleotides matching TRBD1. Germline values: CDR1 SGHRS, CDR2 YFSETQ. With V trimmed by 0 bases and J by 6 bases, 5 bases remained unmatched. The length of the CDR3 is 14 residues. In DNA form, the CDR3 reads TGCGCCAGCAGCTTGGGAGACAGGGGTGGCGAGCAGTACTTC. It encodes CASSLGDRGGEQYF.

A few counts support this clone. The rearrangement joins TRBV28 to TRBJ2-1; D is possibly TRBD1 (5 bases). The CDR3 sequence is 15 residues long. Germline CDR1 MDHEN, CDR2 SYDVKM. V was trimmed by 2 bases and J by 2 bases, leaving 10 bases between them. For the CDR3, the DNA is TGTGCCAGCAGTTTAGAGTCAGGGACCTACAATGAGCAGTTCTTC. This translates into CASSLESGTYNEQFF.

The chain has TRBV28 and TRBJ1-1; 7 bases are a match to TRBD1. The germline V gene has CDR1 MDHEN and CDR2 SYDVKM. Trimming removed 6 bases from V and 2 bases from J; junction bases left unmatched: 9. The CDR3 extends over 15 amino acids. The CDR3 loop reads CASRDPQGPNTEAFF. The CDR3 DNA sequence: TGTGCCAGCAGGGATCCACAGGGGCCTAACACTGAAGCTTTCTTT.

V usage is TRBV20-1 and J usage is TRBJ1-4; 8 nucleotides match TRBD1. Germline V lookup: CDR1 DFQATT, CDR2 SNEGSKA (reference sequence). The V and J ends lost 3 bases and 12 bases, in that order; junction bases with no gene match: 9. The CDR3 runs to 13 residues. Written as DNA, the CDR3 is TGCAGTGCTAGTCGGACAGGGTCATTGGAACTGTTTTTT. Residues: CSASRTGSLELFF.

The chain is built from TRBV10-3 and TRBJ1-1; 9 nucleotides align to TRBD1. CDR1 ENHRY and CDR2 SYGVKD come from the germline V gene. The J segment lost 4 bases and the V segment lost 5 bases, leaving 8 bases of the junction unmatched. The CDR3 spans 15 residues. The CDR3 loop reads CAISTGQGTSTEAFF. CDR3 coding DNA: TGTGCCATCAGTACGGGACAGGGTACGAGCACTGAAGCTTTCTTT.

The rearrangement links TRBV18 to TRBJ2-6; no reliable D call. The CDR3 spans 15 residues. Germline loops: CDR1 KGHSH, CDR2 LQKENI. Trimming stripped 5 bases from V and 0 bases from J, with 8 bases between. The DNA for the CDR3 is TGTGCCAGCTCATCATACAGCTCTGGGGCCAACGTCCTGACTTTC. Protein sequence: CASSSYSSGANVLTF.

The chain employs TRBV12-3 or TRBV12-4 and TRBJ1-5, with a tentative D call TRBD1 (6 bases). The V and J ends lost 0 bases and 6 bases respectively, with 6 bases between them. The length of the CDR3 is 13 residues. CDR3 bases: TGTGCCAGCAGTTTAGCACAGGGTCAGCCCCAGCATTTT. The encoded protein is CASSLAQGQPQHF.

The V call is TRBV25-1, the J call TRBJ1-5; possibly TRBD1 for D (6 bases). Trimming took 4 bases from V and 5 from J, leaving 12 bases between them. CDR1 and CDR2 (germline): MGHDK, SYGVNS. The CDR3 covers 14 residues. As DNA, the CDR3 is TGTGCCAGCAGTGGAAGGGACACTTATCAGCCCCAGCATTTT. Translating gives CASSGRDTYQPQHF.

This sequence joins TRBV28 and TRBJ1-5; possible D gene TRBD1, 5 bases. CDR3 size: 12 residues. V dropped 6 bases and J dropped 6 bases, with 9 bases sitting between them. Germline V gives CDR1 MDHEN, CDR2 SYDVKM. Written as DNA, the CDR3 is TGTGCCAGCAGCCTAGGGGTTCAGCCCCAGCATTTT. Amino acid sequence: CASSLGVQPQHF.

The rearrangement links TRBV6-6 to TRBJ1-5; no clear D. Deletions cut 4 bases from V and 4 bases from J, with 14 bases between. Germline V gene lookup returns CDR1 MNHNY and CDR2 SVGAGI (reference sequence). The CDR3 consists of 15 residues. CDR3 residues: CASSSLQTFNQPQHF. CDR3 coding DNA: TGTGCCAGCAGTTCCTTACAGACATTTAATCAGCCCCAGCATTTT.

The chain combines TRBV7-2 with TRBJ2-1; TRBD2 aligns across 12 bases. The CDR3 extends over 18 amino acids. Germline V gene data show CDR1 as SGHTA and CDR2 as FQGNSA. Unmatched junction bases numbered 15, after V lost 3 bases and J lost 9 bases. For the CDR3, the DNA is TGTGCCAGCAGCTTGCGCAGACTAGCGGGAGTGGTGTTTGGTGAGCAGTTCTTC. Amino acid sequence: CASSLRRLAGVVFGEQFF.